The 23 T cell receptor beta chains given below trace back to one sample, sequenced in a study of blood T cell repertoires in COVID-19. Repertoires were generated with immunoSEQ multiplex PCR, while TCRdb's copy carries only in-frame clones and drops some. The table includes 70,000 or so clones, roughly 89% detected once. Material: peripheral blood. The receptors stem from a man in his 60s with acute or convalescent COVID-19.

The chain links TRBV29-1 to TRBJ2-2, with D perhaps matching TRBD2 (6 bases). Germline V gene sequence: CDR1 SQVTM, CDR2 ANQGSEA. CDR3 size: 13 residues. Between the trimmed V and J ends, which lost 6 bases and 4 bases, there was a span of 12 bases. Here the CDR3 DNA reads TGCAGCGTGGGGAGGAGGGCCACCGGGGAGCTGTTTTTT. Its protein is CSVGRRATGELFF.

V is TRBV7-8 and J is TRBJ1-1; 8 positions agree with TRBD1. Trimming at V came to 5 bases and at J to 4 bases, leaving 6 bases not matched to a gene. The germline gives CDR1 SGHVS, CDR2 FQNEAQ. The CDR3 loop spans 14 amino acids. The CDR3 loop reads CASSAGGASTEAFF. The CDR3 nucleotides read TGTGCCAGCAGCGCAGGGGGCGCGAGCACTGAAGCTTTCTTT.

V gene TRBV5-1 combines with J gene TRBJ1-3; D might be TRBD1 (5 bases). The CDR3 spans 13 residues. Germline CDR1 SGHRS, CDR2 YFSETQ. Trimming left V 0 bases short and J 8 bases short, with 9 bases between. DNA of the CDR3: TGCGCCAGCAGCTTGGAGGGAGGGGACACCATATATTTT. Translation gives CASSLEGGDTIYF.

The chain is built from TRBV29-1 and TRBJ2-1; 9 positions agree with TRBD1. V dropped 6 bases and J dropped 3; count of bases not matched to a gene: 6. CDR3 length: 14 amino acids. Germline lookup yields CDR1 SQVTM and CDR2 ANQGSEA. CDR3 bases: TGCAGCGTATCGGACAGGGGCGACTACAATGAGCAGTTCTTC. Translated: CSVSDRGDYNEQFF.

V is TRBV27 and J is TRBJ2-7, with TRBD1 as a possible D gene (6 bases). This CDR3 is built from 17 residues. Germline lookup yields CDR1 MNHEY and CDR2 SMNVEV (reference sequence). Trimming stripped 5 bases from V and 2 bases from J, with 22 bases between. The CDR3 bases are TGTGCCAGCAGTCCTTGGATCGGACAGTCTACAACCTACGAGCAGTACTTC. This sequence encodes CASSPWIGQSTTYEQYF.

The chain has TRBV5-6 and TRBJ1-4; D gene unclear. There are 14 residues in the CDR3. Germline-derived CDR1 and CDR2 are SGHDT and YYEEEE. Trimming took 4 bases from V and 11 from J, leaving 18 bases between them. For the CDR3, the DNA is TGTGCCAGCAGCCCGGAGGGCAACCCGAGTAAACTGTTTTTT. This encodes CASSPEGNPSKLFF.

The chain links TRBV4-1 to TRBJ2-2; no reliable D call. Trimming removed 2 bases from V and 5 bases from J, with 6 bases in between. The CDR3 has 13 residues. Germline CDR1 reads MGHRA; CDR2 reads YSYEKL. The CDR3 reads CASSQRATGELFF. The CDR3 DNA sequence: TGCGCCAGCAGCCAAAGAGCGACCGGGGAGCTGTTTTTT.

The chain employs TRBV19 and TRBJ1-5; D might be TRBD1 (5 bases). The CDR3 has 14 amino acids. Trimming removed 7 bases from V and 6 bases from J, with 16 bases in between. Germline V gene sequence: CDR1 LNHDA, CDR2 SQIVND (reference sequence). The CDR3 spells CASTPVWGGQPQHF. The CDR3 DNA follows: TGTGCCAGTACCCCCGTATGGGGCGGTCAGCCCCAGCATTTT.

The chain is built from TRBV5-1 and TRBJ2-3; 12 positions match TRBD2. V gave up 3 bases and J gave up 4 bases; unmatched junction bases: 3. Germline assignment: CDR1 SGHRS and CDR2 YFSETQ. The CDR3 loop spans 15 amino acids. CDR3 loop: CASSSTSGGADTQYF. As DNA, the CDR3 is TGCGCCAGCAGCTCGACTAGCGGGGGAGCAGATACGCAGTATTTT.

DNA of the CDR3: TGTGCCAGCAGCGCCCCGGGACAGTACTATGGCTACACCTTC. Translation: CASSAPGQYYGYTF. The V gene is TRBV3-1 (or the pseudogene TRBV3-2), the J gene TRBJ1-2; 7 bases are a match to TRBD1. With V trimmed by 5 bases and J by 3 bases, 6 bases remained unmatched. Germline CDR1 is LGHDT and CDR2 is YNNKEL (reference sequence). The length of the CDR3 is 14 residues.

The chain recombines TRBV10-3 with TRBJ2-7; maybe TRBD2 (5 bases). Trimming took off 5 bases at V and 5 bases at J, with 19 bases between the two ends. The V gene's germline CDR1 is ENHRY and CDR2 SYGVKD. The CDR3 loop spans 15 amino acids. The CDR3 coding sequence is TGTGCCATCAGTTCCCGGGGTGGCGTTATACACGAGCAGTACTTC. This sequence encodes CAISSRGGVIHEQYF.

The chain is built from TRBV7-7 and TRBJ2-7; 9 bases agree with TRBD1. CDR1 is SSHAT, CDR2 FNYEAQ, per germline (reference sequence). The CDR3 sequence is 14 residues long. V dropped 4 bases and J dropped 5; count of bases not matched to a gene: 6. Here the CDR3 reads CASSSGQGLNEQYF. The CDR3 region has the DNA TGTGCCAGCAGCTCTGGACAGGGGCTGAACGAGCAGTACTTC.

The chain links TRBV3-1 (or the pseudogene TRBV3-2) to TRBJ1-2, with 8 bases matching TRBD1. V shed 1 base, J shed 7 bases, and the junction held 8 bases outside the gene matches. The CDR3 is 15 residues long. CDR1 is LGHDT, CDR2 YNNKEL, per germline (reference sequence). The CDR3 DNA follows: TGTGCCAGCAGCCAAGTAACAGGGGGAAAGGGTGGCTACACCTTC. Protein: CASSQVTGGKGGYTF.

The chain couples TRBV6-2 or TRBV6-3 to TRBJ2-5; 10 nucleotides match TRBD2. Germline V gene lookup returns CDR1 MNHEY and CDR2 SVGEGT. This CDR3 has 16 amino acids. Trimming took 2 bases from V and 1 from J; bases not matched to a gene: 4. The CDR3 DNA reads TGTGCCAGCAGTTACCCAGGGACTAGCGTCCAAGAGACCCAGTACTTC. It is translated as CASSYPGTSVQETQYF.

The chain uses TRBV27 and TRBJ1-6; TRBD1 is a possible D gene (6 bases). Trimming removed 3 bases from V and 9 bases from J, with 15 bases in between. This CDR3 is 15 amino acids long. Germline V lookup: CDR1 MNHEY, CDR2 SMNVEV (reference sequence). The CDR3, as DNA: TGTGCCAGCAGTTTGATACAGGGAGGGAGTTCACCCCTCCACTTT. Protein product: CASSLIQGGSSPLHF.

This clone appeared a single time. This chain uses TRBV12-3 or TRBV12-4 with TRBJ1-4, with D unresolved. V gave up 2 bases and J gave up 7 bases, with 2 bases separating them. The CDR3 is 11 amino acids. The CDR3 nucleotides read TGTGCCAGCAGTTTACGTGAAAAACTGTTTTTT. The encoded protein is CASSLREKLFF.

The chain combines TRBV10-2 with TRBJ1-4; 8 bases fit TRBD1. After removal of 4 bases from V and 4 bases from J, the junction contained 2 bases not matched to a gene. The CDR3 spans 14 residues. Germline V CDR1 and CDR2: WSHSY, SAAADI. CDR3 sequence (DNA): TGCGCCAGCAGTGGGACAGGGAATAATGAAAAACTGTTTTTT. As protein: CASSGTGNNEKLFF.

The count of this clone is one. This sequence joins TRBV6-5 and TRBJ1-5, with TRBD1 as a possible D gene (5 bases). Per germline, CDR1 MNHEY and CDR2 SVGAGI. The CDR3 is 15 amino acids. Trimming cost V 5 bases and J 2 bases, with 13 bases left between them. CDR3 sequence (DNA): TGTGCCAGCAGTCCCGACAGAAGGGGCAATCAGCCCCAGCATTTT. It encodes CASSPDRRGNQPQHF.

The chain carries TRBV6-6 and TRBJ1-3, with D unresolved. This CDR3 spans 12 amino acids. Germline V lookup: CDR1 MNHNY, CDR2 SVGAGI (reference sequence). The V end was cut by 6 bases, the J end by 3 bases, with 6 bases between. This chain's CDR3 is CASSRSGNTIYF. The DNA of the CDR3 is TGTGCCAGCAGCCGCAGTGGAAACACCATATATTTT.

The V call is TRBV5-1, the J call TRBJ2-7; 10 bases agree with TRBD1. The CDR3 is 15 residues long. Germline lookup yields CDR1 SGHRS and CDR2 YFSETQ. After removal of 0 bases from V and 1 base from J, the junction contained 1 base not matched to a gene. The CDR3 is CASSLGTGGSYEQYF. As DNA, the CDR3 is TGCGCCAGCAGCTTGGGGACAGGGGGATCCTACGAGCAGTACTTC.

This clone was seen only once. The chain uses TRBV15 and TRBJ1-1; 9 bases are a match to TRBD1. The V and J ends lost 2 bases and 1 base, in that order; junction bases with no gene match: 8. Germline assignment: CDR1 LNHNV and CDR2 YYDKDF (reference sequence). This CDR3 region has 17 residues. The CDR3 DNA sequence: TGTGCCACCAGCAGATCAGGGACAGGGTTGGCGAACACTGAAGCTTTCTTT. Amino acid sequence: CATSRSGTGLANTEAFF.

This clone has a handful of counts. J is TRBJ1-2 and V is TRBV18; D unresolved. V lost 3 bases and J lost 5, with 13 bases in between. The CDR3 contains 14 residues. CDR1 is KGHSH and CDR2 is LQKENI in the germline V gene. CDR3 nucleotide sequence: TGTGCCAGCTCACCGCGGGAAGTTGGGTATGGCTACACCTTC. It yields the protein CASSPREVGYGYTF.

In regard to this clone: The same CDR3 can be traced to other DNA sequences in this sample. The chain is built from TRBV7-2 and TRBJ2-2, with TRBD2 matching over 9 bases. The CDR3 totals 17 residues. J gave up 3 bases and V 4 bases, and 9 bases lay outside the gene matches. Germline CDR1 and CDR2: SGHTA and FQGNSA. The CDR3 reads CASSSLAGGPDTGELFF. CDR3 DNA: TGTGCCAGCAGCTCCTTGGCGGGGGGGCCCGACACCGGGGAGCTGTTTTTT.